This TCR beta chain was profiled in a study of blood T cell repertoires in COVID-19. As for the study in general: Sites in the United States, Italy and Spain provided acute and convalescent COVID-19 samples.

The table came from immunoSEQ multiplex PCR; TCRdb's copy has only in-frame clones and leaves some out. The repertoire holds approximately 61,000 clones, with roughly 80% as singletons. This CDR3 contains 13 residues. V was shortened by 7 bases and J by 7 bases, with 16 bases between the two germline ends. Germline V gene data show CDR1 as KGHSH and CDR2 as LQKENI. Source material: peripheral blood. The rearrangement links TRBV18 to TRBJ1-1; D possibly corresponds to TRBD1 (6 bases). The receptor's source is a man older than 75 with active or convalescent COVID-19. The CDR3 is CASCTFRDNEAFF. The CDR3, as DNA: TGTGCCAGCTGTACATTCCGGGACAATGAAGCTTTCTTT. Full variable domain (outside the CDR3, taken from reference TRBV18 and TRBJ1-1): NAGVMQNPRHLVRRRGQEARLRCSPMKGHSHVYWYRQLPEEGLKFMVYLQKENIIDESGMPKERFSAEFPKEGPSILRIQQVVRGDSAAYFCASCTFRDNEAFFGQGTRLTVV.